What follows are 12 T cell receptor beta chains derived from one specimen sequenced in a study of cytomegalovirus exposure and HLA in healthy donors. PCR employed 60 Vbeta and 13 Jbeta primers. Sequencing used immunoSEQ multiplex PCR; TCRdb keeps in-frame clones, though not all of them. The table has about 78,000 clones, approximately 88% seen once. The sequenced sample consisted of PBMCs. The receptor source for this set is a woman between 50 and 59 years old in good health and CMV-seronegative.

The chain recombines TRBV6-5 with TRBJ2-3; a weak D match, TRBD1 (6 bases). The V and J ends lost 4 bases and 0 bases respectively, with 11 bases between them. This CDR3 is built from 15 residues. Germline CDR1 is MNHEY and CDR2 is SVGAGI. The CDR3, as DNA: TGTGCCAGCAGTTGGGGGACAAAGAGCACAGATACGCAGTATTTT. The encoded protein is CASSWGTKSTDTQYF.

Here the CDR3 DNA reads TGTGCCAGCAGCCGGCCGGGTAGCGGGAGAAACGAGCAGTACTTC. Its translation is CASSRPGSGRNEQYF. The chain couples TRBV11-2 to TRBJ2-7; TRBD2 matches at 9 bases. The CDR3 runs 15 residues. CDR1 SGHAT and CDR2 FQNNGV come from the germline V gene. Losses at the gene ends were 5 bases for V and 5 bases for J; bases not matched to a gene: 10.

The J gene is TRBJ2-5, the V gene TRBV5-1; 14 bases are shared with TRBD2. This CDR3 comprises 15 residues. Germline CDR1 is SGHRS and CDR2 is YFSETQ. The trim removed 3 bases at V and 3 bases at J, leaving 1 base unmatched. The CDR3 sequence: CASSSTSGREETQYF. For the CDR3, the DNA is TGCGCCAGCAGCTCGACTAGCGGGAGGGAAGAGACCCAGTACTTC.

CDR3 nucleotide sequence: TGCGCCAGCAGCGACCTAGCGGGAGGGCCCGTCAATGAGCAGTTCTTC. It codes for CASSDLAGGPVNEQFF. The chain uses TRBV5-1 and TRBJ2-1; 12 positions agree with TRBD2. CDR3 length: 16 amino acids. Trimming took 4 bases from V and 6 from J; bases not matched to a gene: 8. CDR1 SGHRS and CDR2 YFSETQ come from the germline V gene.

The gene calls are TRBV27 and TRBJ2-2; TRBD2 agrees at 7 bases. The CDR3 is 15 residues long. V shed 5 bases, J shed 5 bases, and the junction held 8 bases outside the gene matches. The V gene's germline CDR1 is MNHEY and CDR2 SMNVEV (reference sequence). The CDR3 sequence: CASSPGLVMTGELFF. CDR3 nucleotide sequence: TGTGCCAGCAGTCCCGGACTAGTGATGACCGGGGAGCTGTTTTTT.

The V and J genes are TRBV15 and TRBJ2-5, with D perhaps TRBD2 (6 bases). The assigned J gene may be wrong: the sequence end matches TRBJ2-7 better. The CDR3 extends over 15 amino acids. Germline lookup yields CDR1 LNHNV and CDR2 YYDKDF (reference sequence). The CDR3 is CATSRGRDWVYEQYF. For the CDR3, the DNA is TGTGCCACCAGCAGAGGCCGGGACTGGGTCTACGAGCAGTACTTC.

The DNA of the CDR3 is TGTGCCAGTAGTACTACAGGGATCCCCACTGAAGCTTTCTTT. Its protein product is CASSTTGIPTEAFF. V is TRBV19 and J is TRBJ1-1, with D possibly matching TRBD1 (6 bases). The length of the CDR3 is 14 residues. CDR1 and CDR2 (germline): LNHDA, SQIVND (reference sequence). Trimming removed 4 bases at V and 4 bases at J, with 13 bases between.

The V call is TRBV19, the J call TRBJ2-5, with D maybe TRBD1 (5 bases). Germline V CDR1 and CDR2: LNHDA, SQIVND (reference sequence). The V end lost 3 bases, the J end lost 1 base, and 12 bases lay between the germline ends. This CDR3 is built from 15 residues. CDR3 sequence reads: CASSIERQPQETQYF. DNA of the CDR3: TGTGCCAGTAGTATTGAGAGACAGCCCCAAGAGACCCAGTACTTC.

The chain has TRBV6-1 and TRBJ2-1; D not resolved. This CDR3 comprises 15 residues. Trimming took off 1 base at V and 6 bases at J, with 13 bases between the two ends. CDR1 and CDR2 (germline): MNHNS, SASEGT. This CDR3 reads CASSEEIIWPNEQFF. The CDR3 DNA sequence: TGTGCCAGCAGTGAAGAAATAATCTGGCCCAATGAGCAGTTCTTC.

This clone was seen only once. The V call is TRBV7-8, the J call TRBJ1-1; D is possibly TRBD1 (6 bases). The CDR3 loop spans 12 amino acids. The V end lost 6 bases, the J end lost 11 bases, and 16 bases lay between the germline ends. Per the germline V gene, CDR1 is SGHVS and CDR2 is FQNEAQ. Written as DNA, the CDR3 is TGTGCCAGCAGGGCACAGGGTACGGAGGCTTTCTTT. Encoded protein: CASRAQGTEAFF.

The J gene is TRBJ2-3, the V gene TRBV6-5, with 9 bases that match TRBD2. CDR1 MNHEY and CDR2 SVGAGI come from the germline V gene. This CDR3 is built from 15 residues. Trimming at V came to 5 bases and at J to 3 bases, leaving 6 bases not matched to a gene. CDR3: CASSTSAGGTDTQYF. For the CDR3, the DNA is TGTGCCAGCAGTACCTCAGCGGGAGGAACAGATACGCAGTATTTT.

The rearrangement links TRBV10-3 to TRBJ2-7; TRBD1 matches 8 bases. Germline lookup yields CDR1 ENHRY and CDR2 SYGVKD. This CDR3 comprises 13 residues. With V trimmed by 2 bases and J by 6 bases, 3 bases remained unmatched. The CDR3 region has the DNA TGTGCCATCAGTGAGCAGGGGGCGCCCGAGCAGTACGTC. Translating gives CAISEQGAPEQYV.